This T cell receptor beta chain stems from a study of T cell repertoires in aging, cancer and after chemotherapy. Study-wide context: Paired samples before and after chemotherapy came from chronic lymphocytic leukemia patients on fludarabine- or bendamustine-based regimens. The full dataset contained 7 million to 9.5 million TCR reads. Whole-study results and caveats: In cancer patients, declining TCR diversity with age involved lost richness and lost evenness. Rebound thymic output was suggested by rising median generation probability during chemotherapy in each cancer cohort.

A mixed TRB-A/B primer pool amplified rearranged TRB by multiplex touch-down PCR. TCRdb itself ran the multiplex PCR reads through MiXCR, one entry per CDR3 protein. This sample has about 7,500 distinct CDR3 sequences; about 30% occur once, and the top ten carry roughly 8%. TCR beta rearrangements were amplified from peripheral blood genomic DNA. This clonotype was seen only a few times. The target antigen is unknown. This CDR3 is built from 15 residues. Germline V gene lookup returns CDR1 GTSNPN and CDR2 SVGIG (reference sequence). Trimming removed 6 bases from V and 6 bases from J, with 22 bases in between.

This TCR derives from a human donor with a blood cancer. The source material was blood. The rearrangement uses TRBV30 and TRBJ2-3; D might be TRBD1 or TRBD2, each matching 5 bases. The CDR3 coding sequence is TGTGCCTGCCTAAGCCGGGGCCGGCTACGGGATACGCAGTATTTT. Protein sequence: CACLSRGRLRDTQYF. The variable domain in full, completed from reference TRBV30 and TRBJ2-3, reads SQTIHQWPATLVQPVGSPLSLECTVEGTSNPNLYWYRQAAGRGLQLLFYSVGIGQISSEVPQNLSASRPQDRQFILSSKKLLLSDSGFYLCACLSRGRLRDTQYFGPGTRLTVL.